The 23 T cell receptor beta chains below all came from one sample that was sequenced in a study of T cell repertoires in cytomegalovirus infection. TCRdb called the reads again in MiXCR, with one record for every CDR3 protein. The sample lists about 400,000 distinct CDR3 sequences; just under 35% were seen once. The antigens these receptors bind are not known. The source was cultured PBMCs, collected from culture after CMV antigen stimulation. These receptors all come from a human donor in good health (CMV status not recorded). Some clones in this sample may be carry-over from other donors' samples.

This clonotype was recorded at least ten times. The chain employs TRBV28 and TRBJ1-2; tentatively, D is TRBD1 (5 bases). This CDR3 has 15 amino acids. CDR1 and CDR2 (germline): MDHEN, SYDVKM. The V end was cut by 4 bases, the J end by 3 bases, with 15 bases between. The CDR3 reads CASSSPAGRYYGYTF. The CDR3 DNA reads TGTGCCAGCAGTTCCCCAGCAGGGAGATACTATGGCTACACCTTC.

This clonotype showed up just a few times. The chain recombines TRBV11-2 with TRBJ2-5; D is uncertain. The ends were cut back, 2 bases at V and 2 bases at J, with 15 bases in the middle. The V gene's germline CDR1 is SGHAT and CDR2 FQNNGV. The CDR3 is 16 residues long. Written as DNA, the CDR3 is TGTGCCAGCAGCTTATCGTTTACGCTCATACAAGAGACCCAGTACTTC. Protein: CASSLSFTLIQETQYF.

V is TRBV28 and J is TRBJ1-5; D gene uncertain. CDR3 length: 15 amino acids. Germline V gene sequence: CDR1 MDHEN, CDR2 SYDVKM. Trimming pared 6 bases from V and 4 bases from J, leaving 16 bases between. The CDR3 here is CASRYSGIGNQPQHF. The DNA of the CDR3 is TGTGCCAGCAGATACTCGGGTATAGGTAATCAGCCCCAGCATTTT.

The chain couples TRBV27 to TRBJ2-7; TRBD1 matches 9 bases. The CDR3 has 17 residues. The germline V gene has CDR1 MNHEY and CDR2 SMNVEV (reference sequence). V was clipped by 6 bases and J by 5 bases; unmatched bases: 17. CDR3 amino acids: CASSLTSGTGWFDEQYF. The DNA of the CDR3 is TGTGCCAGCAGCCTAACCTCCGGGACAGGGTGGTTTGACGAGCAGTACTTC.

In its sample, this clonotype was seen a few times. V gene TRBV11-3 combines with J gene TRBJ2-1; possible D gene TRBD2, 6 bases. CDR3 length: 11 residues. CDR1 is SGHNT and CDR2 is YENEEA in the germline V gene. V lost 5 bases and J lost 9, with 8 bases in between. The CDR3 nucleotides are TGTGCCAGCAGCGGGGGGACTGAGCAGTTCTTC. Protein: CASSGGTEQFF.

This clonotype was counted a few times. V and J are TRBV7-2 and TRBJ2-2; D assignment may be TRBD1 or TRBD2 (5 bases each). The CDR3 is 16 amino acids. Trimming shortened V by 5 bases and J by 5 bases, and 18 bases separated the two germline ends. CDR1 and CDR2 (germline): SGHTA, FQGNSA. This CDR3 is CASSRSGTLGTGELFF. The CDR3 coding sequence is TGTGCCAGCAGCCGTTCCGGGACCTTGGGTACCGGGGAGCTGTTTTTT.

This chain uses TRBV7-2 with TRBJ1-5; TRBD1 matches at 9 bases. The V gene end was trimmed by 5 bases and the J gene end by 5 bases; junction bases not matched to a gene: 4. Germline CDR1 and CDR2: SGHTA and FQGNSA. The CDR3 has 14 amino acids. The CDR3 region has the DNA TGTGCCAGCAGCATCTGGACAGGGGATCAGCCCCAGCATTTT. Its protein product is CASSIWTGDQPQHF. The full variable domain, completed using reference TRBV7-2 and TRBJ1-5, is GAGVSQSPSNKVTEKGKDVELRCDPISGHTALYWYRQSLGQGLEFLIYFQGNSAPDKSGLPSDRFSAERTGGSVSTLTIQRTQQEDSAVYLCASSIWTGDQPQHFGDGTRLSIL.

The chain links TRBV6-2 or TRBV6-3 to TRBJ2-7, with 13 bases aligning to TRBD2. CDR3 length equals 16 residues. V gave up 8 bases and J gave up 2 bases; unmatched junction bases: 9. Germline lookup yields CDR1 MNHEY and CDR2 SVGEGT. The CDR3 reads CASEPSTSGRPYEQYF. CDR3 DNA: TGTGCCAGCGAACCGTCGACTAGCGGGAGGCCCTACGAGCAGTACTTC.

This clonotype was picked up a small number of times. This rearrangement joins TRBV7-8 to TRBJ1-3, with TRBD1 identical over 9 bases. Germline V gene data show CDR1 as SGHVS and CDR2 as FQNEAQ. V lost 5 bases, J lost 0 bases, and 5 bases stayed unmatched. The CDR3 has 16 residues. This CDR3 is CASSPMTGGSGNTIYF. In DNA form, the CDR3 reads TGTGCCAGCAGCCCGATGACAGGGGGCTCTGGAAACACCATATATTTT.

The V call is TRBV27, the J call TRBJ1-1; 8 nucleotides match TRBD1. V dropped 8 bases and J dropped 1; count of bases not matched to a gene: 9. CDR3 size: 15 residues. Looked up from germline, CDR1 is MNHEY and CDR2 is SMNVEV (reference sequence). CDR3 region: CASRNHRGSNTEAFF. CDR3 DNA sequence: TGTGCCAGCCGAAACCACAGGGGGTCGAACACTGAAGCTTTCTTT.

This clonotype was counted a few times. The V gene is TRBV19, the J gene TRBJ2-3; the match to TRBD2 covers 7 bases. V was clipped by 5 bases and J by 5 bases; unmatched bases: 16. Looked up from germline, CDR1 is LNHDA and CDR2 is SQIVND (reference sequence). The CDR3 is 17 residues long. CDR3 in amino acids: CASSPHGRRENVDTQYF. In DNA form, the CDR3 reads TGTGCCAGTAGTCCCCATGGGAGGCGGGAGAACGTAGATACGCAGTATTTT.

The chain has TRBV6-2 or TRBV6-3 and TRBJ2-1; 13 nucleotides match TRBD2. The CDR3 has 15 residues. Germline V lookup: CDR1 MNHEY, CDR2 SVGEGT. After removal of 6 bases from V and 9 bases from J, the junction contained 8 bases not matched to a gene. The CDR3 loop is CASSRATSGGVEQFF. Here the CDR3 DNA reads TGTGCCAGCAGCCGAGCCACTAGCGGGGGGGTTGAGCAGTTCTTC.

The V call is TRBV7-2, the J call TRBJ2-1; 7 bases are shared with TRBD2. The CDR3 totals 14 residues. Trimming cost V 1 base and J 8 bases; bases outside gene matches: 5. Per germline, CDR1 SGHTA and CDR2 FQGNSA. CDR3 residues: CASSLVLGRDEQFF. The CDR3 nucleotides read TGTGCCAGCAGCTTAGTACTAGGGAGGGATGAGCAGTTCTTC. Complete variable domain (other parts from reference TRBV7-2 and TRBJ2-1): GAGVSQSPSNKVTEKGKDVELRCDPISGHTALYWYRQSLGQGLEFLIYFQGNSAPDKSGLPSDRFSAERTGGSVSTLTIQRTQQEDSAVYLCASSLVLGRDEQFFGPGTRLTVL.

This sequence joins TRBV11-2 and TRBJ2-1; maybe TRBD2 (5 bases). The CDR3 runs to 15 residues. The germline V gene encodes CDR1 SGHAT and CDR2 FQNNGV. V shed 5 bases and J shed 7 bases, with 18 bases lying between them. CDR3 residues: CASSALKHRGNEQFF. CDR3 in DNA: TGTGCCAGCAGCGCCCTCAAACACCGCGGGAATGAGCAGTTCTTC.

V and J are TRBV6-2 or TRBV6-3 and TRBJ2-4; tentatively, D is TRBD1 (6 bases). Between the trimmed V and J ends, which lost 2 bases and 0 bases, there was a span of 17 bases. The germline CDR1 and CDR2 sequences are MNHEY and SVGEGT. CDR3 length: 18 amino acids. DNA of the CDR3: TGTGCCAGCAGTTACCCCCAGGACAGCTCATTAGCCAAAAACATTCAGTACTTC. Protein: CASSYPQDSSLAKNIQYF.

The chain joins TRBV15 to TRBJ1-2; D may be TRBD1 (5 bases). The CDR3 is made up of 16 amino acids. The V end lost 0 bases, the J end lost 6 bases, and 17 bases lay between the germline ends. Germline V CDR1 and CDR2: LNHNV, YYDKDF (reference sequence). This CDR3 is CATSRDLSRAGDGYTF. Here the CDR3 DNA reads TGTGCCACCAGCAGAGATCTGTCCAGGGCGGGGGATGGCTACACCTTC.

The chain has TRBV5-5 and TRBJ2-5; TRBD2 matches 7 bases. This CDR3 region has 15 residues. Per the germline V gene, CDR1 is SGHKS and CDR2 is YYEKEE (reference sequence). V lost 5 bases and J lost 6; bases outside the gene matches: 13. The CDR3 DNA sequence: TGTGCCAGCAGGCCCGCACCGGGAGGTTGGAAGACCCAGTACTTC. Translated, it gives CASRPAPGGWKTQYF.

In its sample, this clonotype was seen once. The chain links TRBV20-1 to TRBJ1-3; D is undetermined. Trimming stripped 3 bases from V and 0 bases from J, with 12 bases between. CDR1 and CDR2 (germline): DFQATT, SNEGSKA (reference sequence). This CDR3 has 15 residues. CDR3 in amino acids: CSASEDPFSGNTIYF. CDR3 bases: TGCAGTGCTAGCGAGGACCCGTTCTCTGGAAACACCATATATTTT.

This chain joins TRBV2 and TRBJ2-5; no firm D call. This CDR3 spans 15 amino acids. V dropped 5 bases and J dropped 3 bases, with 16 bases sitting between them. Germline V CDR1 and CDR2: SNHLY, FYNNEI. CDR3 residues: CASSPGDLHKETQYF. The CDR3 DNA reads as TGTGCCAGCAGTCCCGGAGACCTACATAAAGAGACCCAGTACTTC.

The table lists this clonotype with a few counts. J is TRBJ1-2 and V is TRBV6-2 or TRBV6-3, with a possible D match to TRBD1 (6 bases). The CDR3 totals 15 residues. Germline loops: CDR1 MNHEY, CDR2 SVGEGT. The V gene lost 5 bases and the J gene lost 6 bases, with 19 bases spanning the gap. CDR3 sequence reads: CASSRKGGLLDGYTF. CDR3 DNA sequence: TGTGCCAGCAGTCGCAAAGGGGGTCTATTAGATGGCTACACCTTC.

This clonotype was counted a few times. This rearrangement joins TRBV28 to TRBJ2-4; no clear D gene. The CDR3 runs 14 residues. The germline V gene has CDR1 MDHEN and CDR2 SYDVKM. V was trimmed by 7 bases and J by 2 bases, leaving 12 bases between them. CDR3 amino acids: CASTGPLTKNIQYF. The DNA for the CDR3 is TGTGCCAGCACCGGACCCCTAACCAAAAACATTCAGTACTTC.

The chain has TRBV7-2 and TRBJ2-1; 7 bases line up with TRBD2. Germline trimming cut 6 bases from V and 11 bases from J; bases unmatched to any gene: 7. The CDR3 sequence is 12 residues long. Germline V gene sequence: CDR1 SGHTA, CDR2 FQGNSA. The CDR3 loop reads CASSRDYEKQFF. CDR3 nucleotide sequence: TGTGCCAGCAGTCGGGACTACGAGAAGCAGTTCTTC.

The gene calls are TRBV2 and TRBJ2-7; D might be TRBD2 (6 bases). The CDR3 loop spans 12 amino acids. From germline, CDR1 is SNHLY and CDR2 FYNNEI. V lost 8 bases to trimming and J lost 8 bases, with 16 bases between them. Here the CDR3 reads CASSPPGTQQYF. The CDR3 DNA reads TGTGCCAGCTCACCCCCCGGGACTCAGCAGTACTTC.